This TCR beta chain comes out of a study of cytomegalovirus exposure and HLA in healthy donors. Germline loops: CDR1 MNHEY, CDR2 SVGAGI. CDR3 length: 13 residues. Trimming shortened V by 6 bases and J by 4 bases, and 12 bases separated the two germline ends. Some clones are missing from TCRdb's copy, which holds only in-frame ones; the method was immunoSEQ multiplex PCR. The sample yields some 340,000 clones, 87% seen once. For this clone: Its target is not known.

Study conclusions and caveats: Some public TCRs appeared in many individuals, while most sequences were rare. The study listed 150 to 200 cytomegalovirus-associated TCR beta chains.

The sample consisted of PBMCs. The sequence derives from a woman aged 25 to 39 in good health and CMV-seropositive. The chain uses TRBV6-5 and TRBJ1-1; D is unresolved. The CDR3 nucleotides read TGTGCCAGCAGAAAAGGTAGGGCCACTGAAGCTTTCTTT. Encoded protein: CASRKGRATEAFF.